This T cell receptor beta chain was sequenced for a study of T cell repertoires in ileal Crohn's disease. Study outcomes and limitations: Active smokers at surgery had more clonal expansions than non-smokers. Sorted CD8 T cells held more high-frequency clones than CD4.

In its sample, this clone was seen a few times. No antigen is known for it. The identical CDR3 is also encoded by other nucleotide sequences in the sample. Per sample, about 460 nanograms of biopsy DNA were TCRB immunosequenced. Clones were sequenced by immunoSEQ multiplex PCR, and TCRdb holds only the in-frame ones, with some missing. This table has under 35,000 clones, roughly 75% appearing once. V was trimmed by 1 base and J by 1 base, leaving 12 bases between them. Per the germline V gene, CDR1 is SGHKS and CDR2 is YYEKEE (reference sequence). The CDR3 length is 15 residues. The sequenced material came from ileal tissue. This sequence joins TRBV5-5 and TRBJ2-7, with D possibly being TRBD1 (5 bases). This TCR came from an adult with Crohn's disease. The CDR3 loop reads CASSLKWPGSYEQYF. CDR3 coding DNA: TGTGCCAGCAGCTTGAAGTGGCCAGGGTCCTACGAGCAGTACTTC. The full variable domain, in which reference TRBV5-5 and TRBJ2-7 provide the parts outside the CDR3, is DAGVTQSPTHLIKTRGQQVTLRCSPISGHKSVSWYQQVLGQGPQFIFQYYEKEERGRGNFPDRFSARQFPNYSSELNVNALLLGDSALYLCASSLKWPGSYEQYFGPGTRLTVT.